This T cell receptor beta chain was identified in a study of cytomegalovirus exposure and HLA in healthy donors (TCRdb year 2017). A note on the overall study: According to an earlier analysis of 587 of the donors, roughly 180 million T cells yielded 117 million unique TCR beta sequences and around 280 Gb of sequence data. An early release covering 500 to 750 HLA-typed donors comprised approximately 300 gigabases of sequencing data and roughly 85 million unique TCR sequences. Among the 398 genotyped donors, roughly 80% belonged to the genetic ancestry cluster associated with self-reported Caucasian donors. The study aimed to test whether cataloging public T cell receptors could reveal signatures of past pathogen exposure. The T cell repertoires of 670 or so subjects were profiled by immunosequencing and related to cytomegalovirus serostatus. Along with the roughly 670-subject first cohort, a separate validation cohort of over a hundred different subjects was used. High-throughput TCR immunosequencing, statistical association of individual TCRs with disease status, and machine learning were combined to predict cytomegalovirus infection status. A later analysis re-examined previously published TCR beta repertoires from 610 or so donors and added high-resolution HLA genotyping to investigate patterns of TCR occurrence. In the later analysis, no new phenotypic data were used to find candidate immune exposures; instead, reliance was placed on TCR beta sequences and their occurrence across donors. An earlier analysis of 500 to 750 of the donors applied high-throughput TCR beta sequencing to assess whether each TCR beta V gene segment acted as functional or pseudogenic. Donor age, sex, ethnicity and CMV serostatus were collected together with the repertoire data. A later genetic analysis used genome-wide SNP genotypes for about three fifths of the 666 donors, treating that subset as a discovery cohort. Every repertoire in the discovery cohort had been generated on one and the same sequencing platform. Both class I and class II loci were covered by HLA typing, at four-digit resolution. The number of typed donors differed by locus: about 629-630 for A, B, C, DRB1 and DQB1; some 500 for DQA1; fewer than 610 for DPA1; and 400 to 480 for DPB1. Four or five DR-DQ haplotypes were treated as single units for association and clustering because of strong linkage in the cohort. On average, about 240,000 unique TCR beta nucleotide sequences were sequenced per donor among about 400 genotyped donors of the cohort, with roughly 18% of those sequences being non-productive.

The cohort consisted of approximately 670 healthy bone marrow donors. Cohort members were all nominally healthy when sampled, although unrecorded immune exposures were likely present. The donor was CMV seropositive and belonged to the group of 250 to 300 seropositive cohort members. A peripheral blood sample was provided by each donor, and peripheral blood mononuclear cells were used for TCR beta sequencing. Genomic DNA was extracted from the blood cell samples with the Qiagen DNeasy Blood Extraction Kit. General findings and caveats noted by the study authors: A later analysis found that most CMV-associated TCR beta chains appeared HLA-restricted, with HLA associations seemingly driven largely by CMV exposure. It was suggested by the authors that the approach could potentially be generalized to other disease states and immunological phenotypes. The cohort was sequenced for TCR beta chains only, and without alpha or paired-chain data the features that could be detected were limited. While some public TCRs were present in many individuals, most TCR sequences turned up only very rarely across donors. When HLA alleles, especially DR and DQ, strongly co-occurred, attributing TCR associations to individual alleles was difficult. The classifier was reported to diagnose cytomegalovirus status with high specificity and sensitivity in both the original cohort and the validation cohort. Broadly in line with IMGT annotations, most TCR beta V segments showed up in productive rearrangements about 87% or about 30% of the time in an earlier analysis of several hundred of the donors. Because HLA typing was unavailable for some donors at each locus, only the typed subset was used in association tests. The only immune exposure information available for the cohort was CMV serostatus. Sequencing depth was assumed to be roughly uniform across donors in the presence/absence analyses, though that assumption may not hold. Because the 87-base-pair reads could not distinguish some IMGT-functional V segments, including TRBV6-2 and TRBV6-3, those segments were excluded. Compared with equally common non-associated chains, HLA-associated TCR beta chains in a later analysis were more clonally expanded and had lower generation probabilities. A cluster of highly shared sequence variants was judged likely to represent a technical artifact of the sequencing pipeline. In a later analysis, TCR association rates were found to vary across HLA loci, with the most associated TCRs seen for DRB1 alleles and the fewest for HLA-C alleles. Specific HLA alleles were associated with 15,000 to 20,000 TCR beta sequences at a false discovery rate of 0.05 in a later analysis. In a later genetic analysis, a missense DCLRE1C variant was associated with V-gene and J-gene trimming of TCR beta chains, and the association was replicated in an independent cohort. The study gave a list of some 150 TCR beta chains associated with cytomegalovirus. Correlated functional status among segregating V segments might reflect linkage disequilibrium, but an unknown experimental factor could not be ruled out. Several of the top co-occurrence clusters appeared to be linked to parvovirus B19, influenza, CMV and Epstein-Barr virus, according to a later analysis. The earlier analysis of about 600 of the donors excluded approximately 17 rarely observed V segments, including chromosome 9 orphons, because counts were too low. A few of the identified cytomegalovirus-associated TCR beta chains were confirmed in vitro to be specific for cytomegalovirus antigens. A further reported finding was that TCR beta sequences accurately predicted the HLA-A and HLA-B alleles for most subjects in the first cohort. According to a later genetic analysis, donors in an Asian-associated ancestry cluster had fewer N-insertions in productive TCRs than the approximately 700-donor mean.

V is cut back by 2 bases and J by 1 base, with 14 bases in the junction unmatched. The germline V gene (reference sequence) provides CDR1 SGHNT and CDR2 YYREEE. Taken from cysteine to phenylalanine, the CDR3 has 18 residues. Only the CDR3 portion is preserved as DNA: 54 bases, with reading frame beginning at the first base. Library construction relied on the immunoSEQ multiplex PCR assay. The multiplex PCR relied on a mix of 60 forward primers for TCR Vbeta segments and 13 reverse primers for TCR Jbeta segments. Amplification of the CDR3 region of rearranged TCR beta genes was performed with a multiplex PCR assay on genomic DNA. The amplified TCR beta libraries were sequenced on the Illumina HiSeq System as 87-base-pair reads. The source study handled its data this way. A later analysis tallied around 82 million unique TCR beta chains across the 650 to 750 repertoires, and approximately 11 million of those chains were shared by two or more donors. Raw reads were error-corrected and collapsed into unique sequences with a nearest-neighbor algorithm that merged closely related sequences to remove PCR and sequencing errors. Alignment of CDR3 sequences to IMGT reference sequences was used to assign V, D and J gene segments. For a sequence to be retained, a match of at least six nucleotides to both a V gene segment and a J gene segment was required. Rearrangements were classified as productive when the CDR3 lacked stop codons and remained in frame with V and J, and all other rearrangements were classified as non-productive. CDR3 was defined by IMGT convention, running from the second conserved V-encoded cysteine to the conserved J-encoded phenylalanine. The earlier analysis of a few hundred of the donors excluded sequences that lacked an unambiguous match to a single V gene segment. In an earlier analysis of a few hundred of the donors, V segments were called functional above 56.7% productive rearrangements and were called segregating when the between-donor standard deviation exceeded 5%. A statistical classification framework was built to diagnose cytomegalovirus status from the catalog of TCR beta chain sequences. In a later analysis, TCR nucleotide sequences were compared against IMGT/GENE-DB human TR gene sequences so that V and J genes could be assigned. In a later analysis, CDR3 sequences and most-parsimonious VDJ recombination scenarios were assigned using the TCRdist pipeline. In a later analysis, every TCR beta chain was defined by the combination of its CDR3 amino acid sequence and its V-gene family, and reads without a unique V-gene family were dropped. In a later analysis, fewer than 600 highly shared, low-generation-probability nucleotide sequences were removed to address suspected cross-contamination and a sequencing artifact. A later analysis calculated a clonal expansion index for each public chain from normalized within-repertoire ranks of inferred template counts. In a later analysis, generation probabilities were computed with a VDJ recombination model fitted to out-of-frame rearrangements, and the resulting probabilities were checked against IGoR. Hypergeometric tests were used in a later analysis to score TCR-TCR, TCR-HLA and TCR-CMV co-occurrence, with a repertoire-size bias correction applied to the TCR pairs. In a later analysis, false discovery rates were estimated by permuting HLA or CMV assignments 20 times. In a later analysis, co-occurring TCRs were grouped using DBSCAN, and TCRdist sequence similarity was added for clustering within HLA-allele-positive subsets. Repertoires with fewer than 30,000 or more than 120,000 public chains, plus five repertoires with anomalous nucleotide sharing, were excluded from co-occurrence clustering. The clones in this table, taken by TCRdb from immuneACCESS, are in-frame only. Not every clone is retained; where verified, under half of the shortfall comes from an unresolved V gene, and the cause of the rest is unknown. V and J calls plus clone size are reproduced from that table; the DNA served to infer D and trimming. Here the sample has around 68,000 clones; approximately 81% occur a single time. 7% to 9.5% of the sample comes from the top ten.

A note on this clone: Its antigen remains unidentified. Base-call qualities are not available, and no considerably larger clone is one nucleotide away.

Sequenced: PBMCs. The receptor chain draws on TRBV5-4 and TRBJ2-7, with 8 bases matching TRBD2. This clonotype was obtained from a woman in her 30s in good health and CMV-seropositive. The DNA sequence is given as TGTGCCAGCAGCTTAGGGACTAGAAATATAAAAGGTTCCTACGAGCAGTACTTC. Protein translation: CASSLGTRNIKGSYEQYF.